The T cell receptor (beta chain) under discussion was sequenced for a study of T cells expressing NK-cell markers. Overall study: In the group of eight sequenced donors, seven were HCMV-seropositive and one was seronegative. Notes on the study in general: The contribution of dominant NKG2C+ clonotypes to CD8+ T cells in five to seven donors was about 1.0-7.0%. These clonotypes also led the CD3+CD56-NKG2C+ fraction in a handful of donors.

This CDR3 has 14 residues. Turning to this clonotype: The antigen remains undetermined.

No DNA is given; TCRdb re-called the 5' RACE reads and lists each CDR3 protein once. The sample has a few hundred thousand distinct CDR3 sequences; the top ten hold 3% to 4.5%. This chain connects TRBV12-3 or TRBV12-4 to TRBJ1-2; with no DNA, the TCRdb D assignment of TRBD1 cannot be verified. Specimen: blood T cells: a sorted CD56 or NKG2C T cell subset, CD4+ or CD8+ T cells, or bulk PBMC T cells (not recorded which). The receptor's source is a man aged 18 to 30 in good health. CDR3 in amino acids: CASSLGGREDGYTF.